Presented here are 15 T cell receptor beta chains from one specimen sequenced in a study of cytomegalovirus exposure and HLA in healthy donors. Researchers ran the PCR with 60 Vbeta and 13 Jbeta primers. Clones were read by immunoSEQ multiplex PCR, and TCRdb kept only the in-frame ones, dropping some. The profile shows about 220,000 clones, over 80% of them singletons. Sequenced material: PBMCs. The source is a man between 35 and 55 years old in good health and CMV-seropositive.

The genes are TRBV30 and TRBJ2-5; D is possibly TRBD2 (5 bases). V was cut by 0 bases and J by 5 bases, with 10 bases left in between. CDR1 and CDR2 from the germline V gene are GTSNPN and SVGIG (reference sequence). The CDR3 contains 13 residues. The CDR3 loop reads CAWSVTGTETQYF. In nucleotides, the CDR3 is TGTGCCTGGAGTGTAACGGGAACGGAGACCCAGTACTTC.

The V gene is TRBV7-9, the J gene TRBJ2-1; 8 bases are a match to TRBD2. The junction had 5 bases not matched to a gene; V was cut back by 1 base and J by 0 bases. This CDR3 spans 17 amino acids. Looked up from germline, CDR1 is SEHNR and CDR2 is FQNEAQ (reference sequence). The CDR3 spells CASSLGPAGVSYNEQFF. The CDR3 DNA sequence: TGTGCCAGCAGCTTAGGCCCAGCGGGGGTCTCCTACAATGAGCAGTTCTTC.

This clone came up many times. This chain connects TRBV10-1 to TRBJ1-1; D is unclear. This CDR3 has 12 amino acids. Trimming shortened V by 8 bases and J by 6 bases, and 13 bases separated the two germline ends. The germline V gene has CDR1 WNHNN and CDR2 SYGVQD (reference sequence). Here the CDR3 reads CASSRGSAEAFF. CDR3 in DNA: TGCGCCAGCTCCCGAGGGAGTGCTGAAGCTTTCTTT.

In its sample, this clone was seen once. This chain uses TRBV19 with TRBJ1-4; D ambiguous. The CDR3 covers 15 residues. Germline CDR1 LNHDA, CDR2 SQIVND (reference sequence). V was trimmed by 7 bases and J by 0 bases, leaving 12 bases between them. CDR3 in amino acids: CASTLGVATNEKLFF. The CDR3, as DNA: TGTGCCAGTACCTTAGGAGTTGCAACTAATGAAAAACTGTTTTTT.

CDR3 nucleotides: TGTGCCAGCAGGGTCTGGGGGACATCGAACACTGAAGCTTTCTTT. Translated, it gives CASRVWGTSNTEAFF. The V gene is TRBV27, the J gene TRBJ1-1; possibly TRBD1 for D (6 bases). This CDR3 spans 15 amino acids. From germline, CDR1 is MNHEY and CDR2 SMNVEV (reference sequence). Trimming took 6 bases from V and 1 from J, leaving 15 bases between them.

Here the CDR3 DNA reads TGTGCCAGCAGCCCGGGGACAGGGGGCAATCAGCCCCAGCATTTT. This gives the protein CASSPGTGGNQPQHF. The chain links TRBV5-5 to TRBJ1-5, with 10 bases fitting TRBD1. Germline CDR1 and CDR2: SGHKS and YYEKEE (reference sequence). V gave up 4 bases and J gave up 2 bases; unmatched junction bases: 3. This CDR3 contains 15 residues.

The chain carries TRBV4-1 and TRBJ1-1, with TRBD1 identical over 8 bases. Germline V gives CDR1 MGHRA, CDR2 YSYEKL. Trimming removed 4 bases from V and 6 bases from J; junction bases left unmatched: 4. This CDR3 contains 13 residues. The CDR3 DNA sequence: TGCGCCAGCAGCCCATGGACAGGGCCTGAAGCTTTCTTT. It specifies CASSPWTGPEAFF.

The V and J genes are TRBV5-1 and TRBJ1-2; the match to TRBD1 covers 9 bases. Looked up from germline, CDR1 is SGHRS and CDR2 is YFSETQ. The J segment lost 4 bases and the V segment lost 0 bases, leaving 7 bases of the junction unmatched. CDR3 length: 16 residues. The CDR3 nucleotides read TGCGCCAGCAGCTTGGGACAGGGGGGAGTGGGCTATGGCTACACCTTC. This translates into CASSLGQGGVGYGYTF.

The chain employs TRBV10-2 and TRBJ1-2, with TRBD1 matching 7 bases. CDR1 and CDR2 (germline): WSHSY, SAAADI. J lost 4 bases, V lost 5 bases, and 7 bases had no gene match. This CDR3 is built from 14 residues. Here the CDR3 DNA reads TGCGCCAGCAGTAATGACAGGGTGCGCTATGGCTACACCTTC. Translation: CASSNDRVRYGYTF.

This chain uses TRBV6-1 with TRBJ1-2, with unresolved D. The V gene lost 0 bases and the J gene lost 1 base, with 18 bases spanning the gap. The V gene's germline CDR1 is MNHNS and CDR2 SASEGT. This CDR3 is built from 18 residues. CDR3 nucleotide sequence: TGTGCCAGCAGTGAAGCGCGGGTAGTGGCTATGGGTAACTATGGCTACACCTTC. Encoded protein: CASSEARVVAMGNYGYTF.

This clone showed up just once. V gene TRBV6-1 combines with J gene TRBJ2-7, with 11 bases identical to TRBD1. This CDR3 has 14 amino acids. Germline V CDR1 and CDR2: MNHNS, SASEGT. With V trimmed by 7 bases and J by 3 bases, 5 bases remained unmatched. The CDR3, as DNA: TGTGCCAGCACCTGGGGACAGGGGGTCTACGAGCAGTACTTC. It is translated as CASTWGQGVYEQYF.

The chain links TRBV6-5 to TRBJ2-5, with 7 bases aligning to TRBD2. Losses at the gene ends were 0 bases for V and 5 bases for J; bases not matched to a gene: 3. The CDR3 is 14 residues long. Germline CDR1 MNHEY, CDR2 SVGAGI. CDR3 loop: CASSYSIGGETQYF. The DNA of the CDR3 is TGTGCCAGCAGTTACTCAATCGGGGGGGAGACCCAGTACTTC.

V gene TRBV6-1 combines with J gene TRBJ2-7; TRBD2 aligns across 9 bases. V gave up 4 bases and J gave up 5 bases; unmatched junction bases: 6. The length of the CDR3 is 14 residues. The germline V gene encodes CDR1 MNHNS and CDR2 SASEGT. The CDR3 sequence: CASSGASSGNEQYV. In DNA, the CDR3 is TGTGCCAGCAGTGGAGCTTCTAGCGGGAACGAGCAGTACGTC.

The chain employs TRBV14 and TRBJ1-1, with 7 bases lining up with TRBD1. The length of the CDR3 is 14 residues. Germline V gives CDR1 SGHDN, CDR2 FVKESK. Trimming at V came to 4 bases and at J to 7 bases, leaving 9 bases not matched to a gene. CDR3 in amino acids: CASSLLQGLDEAFF. The CDR3 nucleotides read TGTGCCAGCAGCCTCCTACAGGGGTTGGATGAAGCTTTCTTT.

This clone was detected once. The chain combines TRBV30 with TRBJ2-1; no definite D call. CDR1 is GTSNPN and CDR2 is SVGIG in the germline V gene (reference sequence). There are 16 residues in the CDR3. V shed 1 base and J shed 0 bases, with 13 bases lying between them. CDR3 sequence (DNA): TGTGCCTGGAGTGGGGTCTTGCCTAGCTCCTACAATGAGCAGTTCTTC. Translation gives CAWSGVLPSSYNEQFF.